This is a list of T cell receptor beta chains from one sample in a study of shared clonotypes between healthy human individuals. Here immunoSEQ multiplex PCR was the method, and the copy in TCRdb shows in-frame clones only, minus some. The sample holds about 1,500,000 clones, roughly 96% seen once. The source material was naive CD4+ T cells sorted from blood. These receptors all come from a man aged 30-40 years in good health. Both conserved end residues are part of each CDR3. Each record gives: D gene, J gene, V gene, clone size, CDR3 DNA, CDR3 protein. A D gene is named only where the DNA matches it firmly. Expanded clones get a size class; other rows say once, few or many, or leave the size out.

d_call: .; j_call: TRBJ1-2; v_call: TRBV11-3; clone_size: .; cdr3_nt: TGTGCCAGCAGCCAACGCCCCGGCACAGAGGCTAACTATGGCTACACCTTC; cdr3_aa: CASSQRPGTEANYGYTF
d_call: .; j_call: TRBJ1-1; v_call: TRBV15; clone_size: once; cdr3_nt: TGTGCCACCAGCAGAGATTCAAGTTCTTCGGCTTTCTTT; cdr3_aa: CATSRDSSSSAFF
d_call: TRBD1; j_call: TRBJ2-1; v_call: TRBV5-1; clone_size: .; cdr3_nt: TGCGCCAGCAGCTTGACCCGTCCGGGACAGGGGTACAATGAGCAGTTCTTC; cdr3_aa: CASSLTRPGQGYNEQFF
d_call: .; j_call: TRBJ2-3; v_call: TRBV11-3; clone_size: .; cdr3_nt: TGTGCCAGCAGCTTAGGGTGGGGGGGGCAAGATACGCAGTATTTT; cdr3_aa: CASSLGWGGQDTQYF
d_call: .; j_call: TRBJ2-7; v_call: TRBV11-2; clone_size: .; cdr3_nt: TGTGCCAGCAGCTTGTGGCAAGCCTCCGAGCAGTACTTC; cdr3_aa: CASSLWQASEQYF
d_call: TRBD1; j_call: TRBJ2-5; v_call: TRBV9; clone_size: .; cdr3_nt: TGTGCCAGCAGCGCAGACAGGGGTGGTCGAGAGACCCAGTACTTC; cdr3_aa: CASSADRGGRETQYF
d_call: .; j_call: TRBJ2-1; v_call: TRBV11-2; clone_size: .; cdr3_nt: TGTGCCAGCAGCTTAGTGTGGGACGGAGAGCAGTTCTTC; cdr3_aa: CASSLVWDGEQFF
d_call: .; j_call: TRBJ1-1; v_call: TRBV5-6; clone_size: .; cdr3_nt: TGTGCCAGCAGCTTGGGGAGCGTAGGTGAGACTTTCTTT; cdr3_aa: CASSLGSVGETFF
d_call: .; j_call: TRBJ2-3; v_call: TRBV5-1; clone_size: .; cdr3_nt: TGCGCCAGCAGCTTGGGCCCAGCCGGGACTACAGATACGCAGTATTTT; cdr3_aa: CASSLGPAGTTDTQYF
d_call: .; j_call: TRBJ2-1; v_call: TRBV6-5; clone_size: .; cdr3_nt: TGTGCCAGCAGTTCCCCAACAGGGAGCTCCTACAATGAGCAGTTCTTC; cdr3_aa: CASSSPTGSSYNEQFF
d_call: TRBD2; j_call: TRBJ2-5; v_call: TRBV2; clone_size: .; cdr3_nt: TGTGCCAGCAGCAAGACTAGCGGGAGGGCGAGCCAAGAGACCCAGTACTTC; cdr3_aa: CASSKTSGRASQETQYF
d_call: .; j_call: TRBJ2-5; v_call: TRBV5-6; clone_size: .; cdr3_nt: TGTGCCAGCAGCTTGGTCGGGTATCAAGAGACCCAGTACTTC; cdr3_aa: CASSLVGYQETQYF
d_call: .; j_call: TRBJ2-2; v_call: TRBV30; clone_size: .; cdr3_nt: TGTGCCTGGAGTGTAGGGGATTTCGGGGGGCTGTTTTTT; cdr3_aa: CAWSVGDFGGLFF
d_call: .; j_call: TRBJ2-2; v_call: TRBV5-1; clone_size: .; cdr3_nt: TGCGCCAGCAGCTGGGGACTTGAGAACACCGGGGAGCTGTTTTTT; cdr3_aa: CASSWGLENTGELFF
d_call: .; j_call: TRBJ2-7; v_call: TRBV5-6; clone_size: .; cdr3_nt: TGTGCCAGCAGCTTGGACTTCTATGAAAGCTCCTACGAGCAGTACTTC; cdr3_aa: CASSLDFYESSYEQYF
d_call: .; j_call: TRBJ2-2; v_call: TRBV5-1; clone_size: .; cdr3_nt: TGCGCCAGCAGCAGAGGGTGGGGGTTCGCGGGTACCTCGAACACCGGGGAGCTGTTTTTT; cdr3_aa: CASSRGWGFAGTSNTGELFF
d_call: .; j_call: TRBJ2-1; v_call: TRBV5-3; clone_size: .; cdr3_nt: TGTGCCAGCACTTCCTACAATGAGCAGTTCTTC; cdr3_aa: CASTSYNEQFF
d_call: TRBD2; j_call: TRBJ2-7; v_call: TRBV5-1; clone_size: .; cdr3_nt: TGCGCCAGCAGCTTTGATAGACTAGCGGAATCCTACGAGCAGTACTTC; cdr3_aa: CASSFDRLAESYEQYF
d_call: TRBD1; j_call: TRBJ1-2; v_call: TRBV19; clone_size: .; cdr3_nt: TGTGCCAGTAGTACGGACAGGGACTATGGCTACACCTTC; cdr3_aa: CASSTDRDYGYTF
d_call: .; j_call: TRBJ2-1; v_call: TRBV5-1; clone_size: .; cdr3_nt: TGCGCCAGCAGCTCTTTAGCGGATTCCTACAATGAGCAGTTCTTC; cdr3_aa: CASSSLADSYNEQFF
d_call: .; j_call: TRBJ1-5; v_call: TRBV19; clone_size: .; cdr3_nt: TGTGCCAGTAGCCCCGGGGCCAATCAGCCCCAGCATTTT; cdr3_aa: CASSPGANQPQHF
d_call: .; j_call: TRBJ2-7; v_call: TRBV6-6; clone_size: .; cdr3_nt: TGTGCCAGCAGTTACTCAGAGTTGGGCTACGAGCAGTACTTC; cdr3_aa: CASSYSELGYEQYF
d_call: .; j_call: TRBJ2-2; v_call: TRBV7-3; clone_size: .; cdr3_nt: TGTGCCAGCAGCTTGGTCAGCGGGTGGAACACCGGGGAGCTGTTTTTT; cdr3_aa: CASSLVSGWNTGELFF
d_call: TRBD2; j_call: TRBJ2-1; v_call: TRBV4-1; clone_size: .; cdr3_nt: TGCGCCAGCAGCCAAGATTTCTGGACTAGCGGGTCCAATGAGCAGTTCTTC; cdr3_aa: CASSQDFWTSGSNEQFF
d_call: TRBD2; j_call: TRBJ2-2; v_call: TRBV6-6; clone_size: .; cdr3_nt: TGTGCCAGCAGTTACCCCCTAGCGGGGAACACCGGGGAGCTGTTTTTT; cdr3_aa: CASSYPLAGNTGELFF
d_call: .; j_call: TRBJ1-5; v_call: TRBV5-6; clone_size: .; cdr3_nt: TGTGCCAGCAGCATACAGGGTGGGTATAGCAATCAGCCCCAGCATTTT; cdr3_aa: CASSIQGGYSNQPQHF
d_call: TRBD1; j_call: TRBJ1-1; v_call: TRBV11-2; clone_size: .; cdr3_nt: TGTGCCAGCAGCCACAGGGGCCAGTTCACTGAAGCTTTCTTT; cdr3_aa: CASSHRGQFTEAFF
d_call: .; j_call: TRBJ2-7; v_call: TRBV10-3; clone_size: .; cdr3_nt: TGTGCCATCAGTGCGAGTATCAACTCCTACGAGCAGTACTTC; cdr3_aa: CAISASINSYEQYF
d_call: .; j_call: TRBJ2-5; v_call: TRBV27; clone_size: .; cdr3_nt: TGTGCCAGCAGTACCGGGACATATCAAGAGACCCAGTACTTC; cdr3_aa: CASSTGTYQETQYF
d_call: .; j_call: TRBJ2-5; v_call: TRBV29-1; clone_size: .; cdr3_nt: TGCAGCGTTGATAACTTTCCAGGGGAGACCCAGTACTTC; cdr3_aa: CSVDNFPGETQYF
d_call: .; j_call: TRBJ2-4; v_call: TRBV30; clone_size: .; cdr3_nt: TGTGCCTGGACCCCGTTAGCCAAAAACATTCAGTACTTC; cdr3_aa: CAWTPLAKNIQYF
d_call: .; j_call: TRBJ2-1; v_call: TRBV11-2; clone_size: .; cdr3_nt: TGTGCCAGCAGCTTATTCAGGGATGAGCAGTTCTTC; cdr3_aa: CASSLFRDEQFF
d_call: TRBD2; j_call: TRBJ2-5; v_call: TRBV5-1; clone_size: .; cdr3_nt: TGCGCCAGCAGCTTAACCGGGACTAGCGGGGAGACCCAGTACTTC; cdr3_aa: CASSLTGTSGETQYF
d_call: .; j_call: TRBJ2-1; v_call: TRBV10-3; clone_size: .; cdr3_nt: TGTGCCATCAGGCCCAGGGGCATAGAGGGGGATGAGCAGTTCTTC; cdr3_aa: CAIRPRGIEGDEQFF
d_call: .; j_call: TRBJ1-1; v_call: TRBV2; clone_size: .; cdr3_nt: TGTGCCAGCAACCCGGACAGCGTGAACACTGAAGCTTTCTTT; cdr3_aa: CASNPDSVNTEAFF
d_call: .; j_call: TRBJ1-4; v_call: TRBV29-1; clone_size: .; cdr3_nt: TGCAGCGTTAGCGGCAGTAATGAAAAACTGTTTTTT; cdr3_aa: CSVSGSNEKLFF
d_call: .; j_call: TRBJ2-2; v_call: TRBV23-1; clone_size: .; cdr3_nt: TGCGCCAGCAGGGTCCTGGGGGCGCAGGGAACCACCGGGGAGCTGTTTTTT; cdr3_aa: CASRVLGAQGTTGELFF
d_call: .; j_call: TRBJ2-3; v_call: TRBV28; clone_size: .; cdr3_nt: TGTGCCAGCAGTTTGGGGGCTAGCACAGATACGCAGTATTTT; cdr3_aa: CASSLGASTDTQYF
d_call: TRBD1; j_call: TRBJ2-3; v_call: TRBV7-9; clone_size: .; cdr3_nt: TGTGCCAGCCCTTCCGGGACAGTTCCAAATACGCAGTATTTT; cdr3_aa: CASPSGTVPNTQYF
d_call: .; j_call: TRBJ2-1; v_call: TRBV5-4; clone_size: .; cdr3_nt: TGTGCCAGCAGCTCCGACGCGGGGTGGAATGAGCAGTTCTTC; cdr3_aa: CASSSDAGWNEQFF
d_call: TRBD2; j_call: TRBJ2-1; v_call: TRBV18; clone_size: .; cdr3_nt: TGTGCCAGCTCACCGCTTGCCGGGGGGGATGAGCAGTTCTTC; cdr3_aa: CASSPLAGGDEQFF
d_call: .; j_call: TRBJ2-6; v_call: TRBV7-9; clone_size: .; cdr3_nt: TGTGCCAGCAGTCATAATTGGGCAGGGCGTGTCCTGACTTTC; cdr3_aa: CASSHNWAGRVLTF
d_call: .; j_call: TRBJ2-1; v_call: TRBV6-5; clone_size: .; cdr3_nt: TGTGCCAGCAGTTACAAGGGTGGAGAGCAGTTCTTC; cdr3_aa: CASSYKGGEQFF
d_call: .; j_call: TRBJ2-7; v_call: TRBV7-6; clone_size: .; cdr3_nt: TGTGCCAGCAGCTTAGTACAGGAGGGTTACGAGCAGTACTTC; cdr3_aa: CASSLVQEGYEQYF
d_call: .; j_call: TRBJ1-2; v_call: TRBV9; clone_size: .; cdr3_nt: TGTGCCAGCAGCGTAGCGGACAGAGACTATGGCTACACCTTC; cdr3_aa: CASSVADRDYGYTF
d_call: .; j_call: TRBJ2-3; v_call: TRBV5-1; clone_size: .; cdr3_nt: TGCGCCAGCAGCTCGATGGACGCAGATACGCAGTATTTT; cdr3_aa: CASSSMDADTQYF
d_call: .; j_call: TRBJ1-5; v_call: TRBV15; clone_size: .; cdr3_nt: TGTGCCACCAGCCAAACGGGGCAGAACAATCAGCCCCAGCATTTT; cdr3_aa: CATSQTGQNNQPQHF
d_call: TRBD1; j_call: TRBJ2-7; v_call: TRBV5-4; clone_size: .; cdr3_nt: TGTGCCAGCAGCTTGGAGGGCTGGGACAGACAACCCTACGAGCAGTACTTC; cdr3_aa: CASSLEGWDRQPYEQYF
d_call: .; j_call: TRBJ2-7; v_call: TRBV5-4; clone_size: few; cdr3_nt: TGTGCCAGCAGCTTGGGGGGGGCCTCCTACGAGCAGTACTTC; cdr3_aa: CASSLGGASYEQYF
d_call: TRBD2; j_call: TRBJ2-1; v_call: TRBV7-3; clone_size: .; cdr3_nt: TGTGCCAGCAGCGGAGGGACTAGCTCCTACAATGAGCAGTTCTTC; cdr3_aa: CASSGGTSSYNEQFF
d_call: TRBD2; j_call: TRBJ2-2; v_call: TRBV14; clone_size: .; cdr3_nt: TGTGCCAGCAGCCGCACTAGCGGATACAACACCGGGGAGCTGTTTTTT; cdr3_aa: CASSRTSGYNTGELFF
d_call: .; j_call: TRBJ2-1; v_call: TRBV5-1; clone_size: .; cdr3_nt: TGCGCCAGCGCAGGGGACAACGACAATGAGCAGTTCTTC; cdr3_aa: CASAGDNDNEQFF
d_call: .; j_call: TRBJ1-5; v_call: TRBV5-4; clone_size: .; cdr3_nt: TGTGCCAGCAGCTTGGATGACCAGCCCCAGCATTTT; cdr3_aa: CASSLDDQPQHF
d_call: TRBD2; j_call: TRBJ2-1; v_call: TRBV28; clone_size: .; cdr3_nt: TGTGCCAGCCGGAGTAGCGGGGGCCTTCTCTCCTACAATGAGCAGTTCTTC; cdr3_aa: CASRSSGGLLSYNEQFF
d_call: .; j_call: TRBJ2-7; v_call: TRBV10-3; clone_size: .; cdr3_nt: TGTGCCATCAGCGGGGGCTACGAGCAGTACTTC; cdr3_aa: CAISGGYEQYF